Listed below are T cell receptor beta chains from one sample, sequenced in a study of molecular identifiers for immune sequencing clone quantification. Using its own MiXCR run on the PCR reads, TCRdb lists one record per CDR3 protein. Here the sample spans some 580,000 distinct CDR3 sequences, 25% being singletons. The specimen sequenced was naive CD8+ T cells from blood, with Jurkat cell RNA spiked in. The receptors shown here come from a human donor in good health. Some libraries in this study had Jurkat cell RNA spiked in. Both conserved end residues are part of each CDR3. Fields, in order: J gene, D gene, clone size, V gene, CDR3 length, CDR3 protein, CDR3 DNA. The D gene is left open where the match is weak. Clone size is given for some rows only: seen once, a few or many times, or a class if the clone is expanded.

TRBJ2-2 . many TRBV4-2 12 CASSQDSGELFF TGTGCCAGCAGCCAGGACAGCGGGGAGCTGTTTTTT
TRBJ2-3 . . TRBV30 16 CAWSPYSAGWSGTQYF TGTGCCTGGAGTCCGTACTCTGCGGGGTGGTCAGGTACGCAGTATTTT
TRBJ2-7 TRBD1 few TRBV4-1 14 CASSPRQGHGEQYF TGCGCCAGCAGCCCGAGACAGGGCCACGGCGAGCAGTACTTC
TRBJ2-3 . many TRBV20-1 16 CSARDLVVESTDTQYF TGCAGTGCTAGAGATCTAGTGGTGGAAAGCACAGATACGCAGTATTTT
TRBJ2-2 TRBD2 many TRBV5-4 15 CASSLGTSGTGELFF TGTGCCAGCAGCTTGGGGACTAGCGGAACCGGGGAGCTGTTTTTT
TRBJ1-1 . many TRBV20-1 13 CSALNRGDTEAFF TGCAGTGCTCTTAACAGAGGGGACACTGAAGCTTTCTTT
TRBJ2-7 TRBD1 . TRBV28 15 CASSRQGTGNYEQYF TGTGCCAGCAGTCGCCAAGGGACAGGAAACTACGAGCAGTACTTC
TRBJ1-5 . many TRBV6-5 15 CASRTGPYSNQPQHF TGTGCCAGCCGGACCGGGCCCTATAGCAATCAGCCCCAGCATTTT
TRBJ2-1 TRBD2 . TRBV6-2/TRBV6-3 13 CASSRTSANEQFF TGTGCCAGCAGTAGGACTAGCGCCAATGAGCAGTTCTTC
TRBJ1-1 . . TRBV12-5 14 CASGVGVANTEAFF TGTGCTAGTGGTGTGGGCGTAGCGAACACTGAAGCTTTCTTT
TRBJ2-5 . few TRBV20-1 16 CSAREVITEPQETQYF TGCAGTGCTAGAGAGGTAATCACAGAGCCTCAAGAGACCCAGTACTTC